A selection of T cell receptor beta chains follows, all from one sample in a study of identical twins. TCRdb processed the 5' RACE reads anew with MiXCR; each CDR3 protein has one entry. The data show 400,000 to 650,000 distinct CDR3 sequences, 20% to 25% seen once. These same records also appear under a second study, on T cells expressing NK-cell markers.

The sample consisted of CD4+ T cells sorted from blood. These receptors were obtained from a woman in her late teens or twenties in good health. Each CDR3 is given with its conserved first and last residue. D genes are given only for firm matches. Rows may omit the clone size; those that give it use once, few, many or a size class.

-	TRBJ1-4	TRBV3-1	many	CASSQESTATNEKLFF	TGTGCCAGCAGCCAAGAGAGTACAGCAACTAATGAAAAACTGTTTTTT
-	TRBJ2-5	TRBV12-3/TRBV12-4	-	CASSSRESRFWTQYF	TGTGCCAGCAGTTCCCGGGAGAGCCGGTTCTGGACCCAGTACTTC
-	TRBJ2-2	TRBV7-8	-	CVSSLVAHTGELFF	TGTGTCAGCAGCTTAGTGGCACACACCGGGGAGCTGTTTTTT
-	TRBJ2-1	TRBV24-1	-	CATSGSYNNEQFF	TGTGCCACCAGTGGTTCATATAACAATGAGCAGTTCTTC
TRBD1	TRBJ1-1	TRBV7-9	-	CASSRDRGMNTEAFF	TGTGCCAGCAGCCGGGACAGGGGAATGAACACTGAAGCTTTCTTT
TRBD2	TRBJ2-7	TRBV5-1	-	CASSRNLAGGPNPSYEQYF	TGCGCCAGCAGCCGAAATTTAGCGGGGGGCCCGAACCCCTCCTACGAGCAGTACTTC
-	TRBJ2-3	TRBV20-1	-	CSARFGPKDTQYF	TGCAGTGCTAGGTTTGGGCCAAAGGATACGCAGTATTTT
-	TRBJ2-7	TRBV6-1	-	CASSRRQGRGYEQYF	TGTGCCAGCAGTCGGCGACAGGGGAGGGGCTACGAGCAGTACTTC
-	TRBJ2-1	TRBV11-2	-	CASSFRLSSYNEQFF	TGTGCCAGCAGCTTCCGCCTCAGCTCCTACAATGAGCAGTTCTTC
TRBD1	TRBJ2-4	TRBV9	-	CASSRGQGVPEAKNIQYF	TGTGCCAGCAGTAGGGGACAGGGGGTCCCCGAGGCCAAAAACATTCAGTACTTC
-	TRBJ2-5	TRBV5-1	-	CASSLGRVRETQYF	TGCGCCAGCAGCTTGGGTCGGGTACGGGAGACCCAGTACTTC
-	TRBJ2-7	TRBV25-1	few	CASSEIGVRNEQYF	TGTGCCAGCAGTGAAATTGGGGTCCGGAACGAGCAGTACTTC
TRBD2	TRBJ2-3	TRBV20-1	few	CSAHGGRGDTQYF	TGCAGTGCCCATGGCGGGAGGGGCGATACGCAGTATTTT
TRBD1	TRBJ1-1	TRBV7-2	few	CASTTRGRGRGEAFF	TGTGCCAGCACCACCAGGGGTAGGGGGCGCGGTGAAGCTTTCTTT
TRBD1	TRBJ2-1	TRBV11-2	few	CASSPRTGGSNEQFF	TGTGCCAGCAGCCCTCGGACAGGGGGGTCTAATGAGCAGTTCTTC
-	TRBJ1-6	TRBV7-2	few	CASTPRSLYNSPLHF	TGTGCCAGCACCCCCCGCTCCCTATATAATTCACCCCTCCACTTT